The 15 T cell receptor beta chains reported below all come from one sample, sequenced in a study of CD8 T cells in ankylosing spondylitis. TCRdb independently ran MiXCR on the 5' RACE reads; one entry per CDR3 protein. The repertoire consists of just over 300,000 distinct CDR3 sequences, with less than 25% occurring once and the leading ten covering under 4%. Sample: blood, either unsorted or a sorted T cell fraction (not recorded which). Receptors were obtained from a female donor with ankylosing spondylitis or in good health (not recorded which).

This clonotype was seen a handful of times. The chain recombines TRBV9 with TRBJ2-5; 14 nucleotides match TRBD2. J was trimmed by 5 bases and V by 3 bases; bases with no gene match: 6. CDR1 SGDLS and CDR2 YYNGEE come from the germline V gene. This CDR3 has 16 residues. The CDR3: CASSDRLAGGGETQYF. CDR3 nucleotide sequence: TGTGCCAGCAGCGACCGACTAGCGGGAGGGGGGGAGACCCAGTACTTC.

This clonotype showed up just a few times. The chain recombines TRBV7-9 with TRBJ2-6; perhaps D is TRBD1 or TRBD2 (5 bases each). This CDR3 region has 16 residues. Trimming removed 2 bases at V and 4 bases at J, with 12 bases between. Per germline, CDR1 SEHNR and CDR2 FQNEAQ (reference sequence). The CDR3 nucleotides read TGTGCCAGCAGCTTATTCCCAGGGAGAGGGGCCAACGTCCTGACTTTC. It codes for CASSLFPGRGANVLTF.

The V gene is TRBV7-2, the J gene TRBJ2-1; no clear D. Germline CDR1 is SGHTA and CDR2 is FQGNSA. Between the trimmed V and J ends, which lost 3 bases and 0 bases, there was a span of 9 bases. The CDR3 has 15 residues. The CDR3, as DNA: TGTGCCAGCAGCTTCATCTCCAGCTCCTACAATGAGCAGTTCTTC. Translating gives CASSFISSSYNEQFF.

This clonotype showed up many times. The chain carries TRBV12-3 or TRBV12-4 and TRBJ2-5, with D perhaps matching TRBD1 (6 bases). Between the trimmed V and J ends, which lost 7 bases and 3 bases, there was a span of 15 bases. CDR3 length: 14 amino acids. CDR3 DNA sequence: TGTGCCAGCACCCGAACCGGACAGAAAGAGACCCAGTACTTC. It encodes CASTRTGQKETQYF.

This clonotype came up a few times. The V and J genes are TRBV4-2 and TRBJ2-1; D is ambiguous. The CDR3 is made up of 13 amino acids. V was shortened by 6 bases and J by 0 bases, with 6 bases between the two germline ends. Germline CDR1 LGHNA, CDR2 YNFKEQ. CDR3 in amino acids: CASRDRSYNEQFF. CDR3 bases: TGTGCCAGCAGAGACCGCTCCTACAATGAGCAGTTCTTC.

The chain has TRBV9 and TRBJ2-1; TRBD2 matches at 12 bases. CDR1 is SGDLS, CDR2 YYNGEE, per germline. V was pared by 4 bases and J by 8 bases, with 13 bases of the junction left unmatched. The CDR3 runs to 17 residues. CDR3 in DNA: TGTGCCAGCAGCCTCTTGGGGGCTAGCGGGAGGGTAGATGAGCAGTTCTTC. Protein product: CASSLLGASGRVDEQFF.

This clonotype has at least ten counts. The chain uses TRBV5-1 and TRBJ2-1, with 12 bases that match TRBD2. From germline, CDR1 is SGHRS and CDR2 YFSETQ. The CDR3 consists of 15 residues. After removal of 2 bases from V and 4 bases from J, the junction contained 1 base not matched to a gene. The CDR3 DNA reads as TGCGCCAGCAGCTTCGGACTAGCGGGGTACAATGAGCAGTTCTTC. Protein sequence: CASSFGLAGYNEQFF.

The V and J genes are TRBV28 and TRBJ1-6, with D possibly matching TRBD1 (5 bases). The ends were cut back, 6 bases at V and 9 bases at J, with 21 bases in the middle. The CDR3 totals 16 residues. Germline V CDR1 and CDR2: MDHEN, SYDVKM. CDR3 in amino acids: CASSPAGTGEGSPLHF. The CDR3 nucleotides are TGTGCCAGCAGCCCCGCCGGGACGGGGGAAGGTTCACCCCTCCACTTT. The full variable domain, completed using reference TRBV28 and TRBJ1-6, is DVKVTQSSRYLVKRTGEKVFLECVQDMDHENMFWYRQDPGLGLRLIYFSYDVKMKEKGDIPEGYSVSREKKERFSLILESASTNQTSMYLCASSPAGTGEGSPLHFGNGTRLTVT.

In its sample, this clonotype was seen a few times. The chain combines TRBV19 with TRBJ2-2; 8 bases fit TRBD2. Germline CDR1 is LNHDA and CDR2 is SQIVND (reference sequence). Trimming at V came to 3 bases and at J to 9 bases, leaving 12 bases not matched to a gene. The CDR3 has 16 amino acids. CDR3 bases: TGTGCCAGTAGTATTAGGTCAGCGGGAGCAATGAGGGAGCTGTTTTTT. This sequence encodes CASSIRSAGAMRELFF.

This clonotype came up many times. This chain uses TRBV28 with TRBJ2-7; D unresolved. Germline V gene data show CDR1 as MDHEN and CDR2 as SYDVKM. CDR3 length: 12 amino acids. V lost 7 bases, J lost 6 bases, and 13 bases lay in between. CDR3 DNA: TGTGCCAGCAAAAAGACCCTCGGCGAGCAGTACTTC. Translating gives CASKKTLGEQYF. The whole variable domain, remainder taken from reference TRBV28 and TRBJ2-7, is DVKVTQSSRYLVKRTGEKVFLECVQDMDHENMFWYRQDPGLGLRLIYFSYDVKMKEKGDIPEGYSVSREKKERFSLILESASTNQTSMYLCASKKTLGEQYFGPGTRLTVT.

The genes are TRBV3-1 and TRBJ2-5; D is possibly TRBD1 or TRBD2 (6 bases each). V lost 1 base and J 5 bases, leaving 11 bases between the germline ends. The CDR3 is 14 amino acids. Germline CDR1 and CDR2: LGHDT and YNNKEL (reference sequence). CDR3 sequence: CASSQVGGSETQYF. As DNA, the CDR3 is TGTGCCAGCAGCCAAGTAGGGGGGAGTGAGACCCAGTACTTC.

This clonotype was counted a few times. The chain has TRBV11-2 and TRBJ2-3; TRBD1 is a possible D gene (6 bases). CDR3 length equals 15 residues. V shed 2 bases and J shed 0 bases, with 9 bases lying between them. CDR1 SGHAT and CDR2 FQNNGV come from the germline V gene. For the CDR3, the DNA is TGTGCCAGCAGCTTAAACGGACAGAGCACAGATACGCAGTATTTT. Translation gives CASSLNGQSTDTQYF.

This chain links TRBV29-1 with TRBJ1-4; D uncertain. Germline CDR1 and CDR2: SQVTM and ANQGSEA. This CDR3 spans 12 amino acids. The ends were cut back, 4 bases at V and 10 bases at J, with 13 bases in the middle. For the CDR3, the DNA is TGCAGCGTTGTAACGGAGGTGGGAAAACTGTTTTTT. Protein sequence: CSVVTEVGKLFF.

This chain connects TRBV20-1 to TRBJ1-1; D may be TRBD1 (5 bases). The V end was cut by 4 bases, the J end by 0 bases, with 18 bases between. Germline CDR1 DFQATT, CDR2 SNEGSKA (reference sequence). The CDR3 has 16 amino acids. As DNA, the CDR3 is TGCAGTGCTATTCCCGGGGCCGTAAGGATGAACACTGAAGCTTTCTTT. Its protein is CSAIPGAVRMNTEAFF.

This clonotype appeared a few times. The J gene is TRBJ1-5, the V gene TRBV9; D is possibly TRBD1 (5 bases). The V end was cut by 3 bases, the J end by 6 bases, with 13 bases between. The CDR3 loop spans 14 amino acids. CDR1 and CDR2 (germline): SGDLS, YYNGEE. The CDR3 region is CASSAGHERQPQHF. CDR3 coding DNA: TGTGCCAGCAGCGCCGGACATGAGCGTCAGCCCCAGCATTTT.